Following are 7 T cell receptor beta chains from one sample sequenced in a study of blood T cell repertoires in COVID-19. The assay was immunoSEQ multiplex PCR, and TCRdb's table has in-frame clones only and misses some. The repertoire holds about 82,000 clones, with around four fifths as singletons. The material sequenced was peripheral blood. These receptors all stem from a woman aged 55-69 years with acute or convalescent COVID-19.

The chain recombines TRBV6-5 with TRBJ1-3; 7 nucleotides agree with TRBD1. Germline loops: CDR1 MNHEY, CDR2 SVGAGI. Losses at the gene ends were 2 bases for V and 6 bases for J; bases not matched to a gene: 4. CDR3 length: 14 residues. The CDR3 DNA sequence: TGTGCCAGCAGTTACGGGACAGATGAAAACACCATATATTTT. Residues: CASSYGTDENTIYF.

The V and J genes are TRBV24-1 and TRBJ2-1, with D hard to call. Germline V lookup: CDR1 KGHDR, CDR2 SFDVKD. This CDR3 is built from 16 residues. V was pared by 0 bases and J by 3 bases, with 11 bases between. CDR3 sequence (DNA): TGTGCCACCAGTGATTTGACCGCTACTAACTACAATGAGCAGTTCTTC. Translated, it gives CATSDLTATNYNEQFF.

The rearrangement joins TRBV13 to TRBJ2-5; 11 bases align to TRBD1. V lost 2 bases and J lost 3; bases outside the gene matches: 5. Germline assignment: CDR1 PRHDT and CDR2 FYEKMQ (reference sequence). The CDR3 contains 16 residues. The chain's CDR3 is CASSLRTGGMEETQYF. The CDR3 region has the DNA TGTGCCAGCAGCTTAAGGACAGGGGGCATGGAAGAGACCCAGTACTTC.

The chain joins TRBV7-2 to TRBJ1-5; D remains ambiguous. Trimming removed 2 bases at V and 0 bases at J, with 8 bases between. The CDR3 spans 15 residues. Germline V gives CDR1 SGHTA, CDR2 FQGNSA. The chain's CDR3 is CASSLSQSSNQPQHF. The CDR3 coding sequence is TGTGCCAGCAGCTTATCACAGTCTAGCAATCAGCCCCAGCATTTT.

The rearrangement uses TRBV2 and TRBJ2-3; a weak D match, TRBD1 (6 bases). Germline assignment: CDR1 SNHLY and CDR2 FYNNEI. The V end was cut by 6 bases, the J end by 2 bases, with 12 bases between. The CDR3 spans 14 residues. The DNA of the CDR3 is TGTGCCAGCAGAAGGGACATGCCCACAGATACGCAGTATTTT. Its protein is CASRRDMPTDTQYF.

CDR3 residues: CASSPAWNEQFF. The DNA of the CDR3 is TGTGCCAGCAGTCCCGCGTGGAATGAGCAGTTCTTC. The chain recombines TRBV5-5 with TRBJ2-1; no firm D call. Germline CDR1 SGHKS, CDR2 YYEKEE (reference sequence). V dropped 5 bases and J dropped 7 bases, with 10 bases sitting between them. The CDR3 is made up of 12 amino acids.

CDR3 amino acids: CSVSRAYEQYF. Written as DNA, the CDR3 is TGCAGCGTGAGCAGGGCCTACGAGCAGTACTTC. The chain couples TRBV29-1 to TRBJ2-7; TRBD1 might be the D (5 bases). CDR1 and CDR2 from the germline V gene are SQVTM and ANQGSEA. The CDR3 is 11 amino acids. V lost 6 bases, J lost 2 bases, and 8 bases lay in between.